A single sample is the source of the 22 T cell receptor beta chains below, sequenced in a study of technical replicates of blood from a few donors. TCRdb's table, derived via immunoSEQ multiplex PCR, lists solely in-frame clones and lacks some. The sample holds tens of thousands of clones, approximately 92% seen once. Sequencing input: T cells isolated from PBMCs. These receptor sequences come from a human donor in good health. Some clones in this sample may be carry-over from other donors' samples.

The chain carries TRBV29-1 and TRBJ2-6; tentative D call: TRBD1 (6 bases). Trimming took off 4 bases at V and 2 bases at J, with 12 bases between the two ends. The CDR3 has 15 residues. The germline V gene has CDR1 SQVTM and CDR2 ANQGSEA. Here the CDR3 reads CSVGQGSAGANVLTF. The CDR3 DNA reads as TGCAGCGTTGGTCAGGGGAGCGCTGGGGCCAACGTCCTGACTTTC.

The CDR3 spells CASSVDGLAGAEQFF. The DNA for the CDR3 is TGTGCCAGCAGCGTAGACGGACTAGCGGGAGCTGAGCAGTTCTTC. The chain couples TRBV9 to TRBJ2-1; 13 bases fit TRBD2. After removal of 0 bases from V and 9 bases from J, the junction contained 3 bases not matched to a gene. In germline, CDR1 is SGDLS, CDR2 YYNGEE. CDR3 size: 15 residues.

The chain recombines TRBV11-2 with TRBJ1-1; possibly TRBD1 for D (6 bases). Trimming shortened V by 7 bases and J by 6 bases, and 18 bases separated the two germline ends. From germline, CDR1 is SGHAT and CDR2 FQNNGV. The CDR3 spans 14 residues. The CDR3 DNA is TGTGCCAGCACAAAATTCGGGACAATACCTGAAGCTTTCTTT. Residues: CASTKFGTIPEAFF.

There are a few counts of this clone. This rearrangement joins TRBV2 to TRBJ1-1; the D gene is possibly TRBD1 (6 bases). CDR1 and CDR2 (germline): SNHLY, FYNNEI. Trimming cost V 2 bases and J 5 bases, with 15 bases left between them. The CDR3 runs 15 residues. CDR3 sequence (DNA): TGTGCCAGCAGTGAAAATTACAGGGATGGTACTGAAGCTTTCTTT. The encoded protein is CASSENYRDGTEAFF.

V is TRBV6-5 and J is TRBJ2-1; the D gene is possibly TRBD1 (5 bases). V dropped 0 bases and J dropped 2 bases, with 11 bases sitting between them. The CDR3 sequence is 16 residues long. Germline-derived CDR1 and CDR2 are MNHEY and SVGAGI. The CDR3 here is CASSYSMGLAYNEQFF. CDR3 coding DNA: TGTGCCAGCAGTTACTCGATGGGGCTAGCCTACAATGAGCAGTTCTTC.

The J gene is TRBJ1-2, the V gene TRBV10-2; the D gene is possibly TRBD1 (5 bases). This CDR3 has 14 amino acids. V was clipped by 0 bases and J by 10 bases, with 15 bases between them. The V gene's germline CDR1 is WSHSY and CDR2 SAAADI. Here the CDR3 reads CASSESNKGPHYTF. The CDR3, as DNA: TGCGCCAGCAGTGAGTCGAACAAGGGGCCCCACTACACCTTC.

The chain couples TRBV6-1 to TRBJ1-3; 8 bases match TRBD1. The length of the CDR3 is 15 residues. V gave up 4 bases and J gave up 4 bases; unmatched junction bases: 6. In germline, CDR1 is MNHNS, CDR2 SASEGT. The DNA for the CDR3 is TGTGCCAGCAGTGTTCAGACAGGGGCAGGAAACACCATATATTTT. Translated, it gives CASSVQTGAGNTIYF.

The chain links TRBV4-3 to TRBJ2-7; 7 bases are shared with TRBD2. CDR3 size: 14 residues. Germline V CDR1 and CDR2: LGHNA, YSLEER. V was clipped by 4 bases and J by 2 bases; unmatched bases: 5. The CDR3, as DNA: TGCGCCAGCAGCCGATGGGAGGGGCCCTACGAGCAGTACTTC. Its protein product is CASSRWEGPYEQYF.

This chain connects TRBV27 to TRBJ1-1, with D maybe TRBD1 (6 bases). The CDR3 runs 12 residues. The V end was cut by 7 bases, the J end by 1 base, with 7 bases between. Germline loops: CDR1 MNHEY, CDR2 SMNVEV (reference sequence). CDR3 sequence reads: CASKGGNTEAFF. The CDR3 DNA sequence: TGTGCCAGCAAAGGGGGGAACACTGAAGCTTTCTTT.

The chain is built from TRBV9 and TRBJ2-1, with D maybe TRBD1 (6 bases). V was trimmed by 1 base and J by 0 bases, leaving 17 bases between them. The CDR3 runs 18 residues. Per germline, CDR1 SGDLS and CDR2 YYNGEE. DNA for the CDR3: TGTGCCAGCAGCGTAAGGAGCAGTGGGGGCAGCTCCTACAATGAGCAGTTCTTC. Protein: CASSVRSSGGSSYNEQFF.

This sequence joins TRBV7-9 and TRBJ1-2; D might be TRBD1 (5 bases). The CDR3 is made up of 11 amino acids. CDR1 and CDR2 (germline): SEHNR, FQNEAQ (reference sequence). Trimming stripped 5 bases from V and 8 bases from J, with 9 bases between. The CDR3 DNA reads TGTGCCAGCAGCATTCAGGGAGGCTACACCTTC. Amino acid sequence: CASSIQGGYTF.

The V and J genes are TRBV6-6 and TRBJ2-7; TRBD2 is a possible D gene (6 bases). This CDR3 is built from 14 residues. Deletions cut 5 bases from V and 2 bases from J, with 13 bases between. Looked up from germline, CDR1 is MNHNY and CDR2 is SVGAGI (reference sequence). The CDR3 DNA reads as TGTGCCAGCAGTGGACGGAGGGGTACCTACGAGCAGTACTTC. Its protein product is CASSGRRGTYEQYF.

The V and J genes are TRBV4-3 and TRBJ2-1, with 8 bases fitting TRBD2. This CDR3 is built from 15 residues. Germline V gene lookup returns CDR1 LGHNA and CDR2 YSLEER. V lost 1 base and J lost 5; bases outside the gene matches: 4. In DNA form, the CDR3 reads TGCGCCAGCAGCCAAGCCAGCGGGAGCAACAATGAGCAGTTCTTC. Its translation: CASSQASGSNNEQFF.

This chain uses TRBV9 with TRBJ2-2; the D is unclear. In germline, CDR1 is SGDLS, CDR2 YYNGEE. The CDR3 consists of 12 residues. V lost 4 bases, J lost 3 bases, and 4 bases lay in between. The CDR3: CASSSYTGELFF. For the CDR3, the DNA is TGTGCCAGCAGCTCTTACACCGGGGAGCTGTTTTTT.

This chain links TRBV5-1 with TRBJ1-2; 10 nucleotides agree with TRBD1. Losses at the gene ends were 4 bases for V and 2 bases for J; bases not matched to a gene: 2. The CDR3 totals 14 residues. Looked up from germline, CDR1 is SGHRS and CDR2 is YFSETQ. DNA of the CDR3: TGCGCCAGCAGCCCGGGACAGGGGAACTATGGCTACACCTTC. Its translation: CASSPGQGNYGYTF.

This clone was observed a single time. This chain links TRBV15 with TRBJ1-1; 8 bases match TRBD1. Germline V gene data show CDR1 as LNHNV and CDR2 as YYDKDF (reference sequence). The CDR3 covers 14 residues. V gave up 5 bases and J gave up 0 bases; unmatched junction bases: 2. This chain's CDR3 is CATSWGQVNTEAFF. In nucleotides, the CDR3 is TGTGCCACCAGCTGGGGACAGGTGAACACTGAAGCTTTCTTT. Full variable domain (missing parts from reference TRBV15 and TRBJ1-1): DAMVIQNPRYQVTQFGKPVTLSCSQTLNHNVMYWYQQKSSQAPKLLFHYYDKDFNNEADTPDNFQSRRPNTSFCFLDIRSPGLGDTAMYLCATSWGQVNTEAFFGQGTRLTVV.

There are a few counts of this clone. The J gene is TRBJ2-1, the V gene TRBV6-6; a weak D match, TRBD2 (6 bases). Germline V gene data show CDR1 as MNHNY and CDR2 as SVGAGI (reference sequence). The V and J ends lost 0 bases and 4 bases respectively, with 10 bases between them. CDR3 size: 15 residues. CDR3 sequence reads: CASSYSMEGYNEQFF. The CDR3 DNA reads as TGTGCCAGCAGTTACTCGATGGAGGGGTACAATGAGCAGTTCTTC.

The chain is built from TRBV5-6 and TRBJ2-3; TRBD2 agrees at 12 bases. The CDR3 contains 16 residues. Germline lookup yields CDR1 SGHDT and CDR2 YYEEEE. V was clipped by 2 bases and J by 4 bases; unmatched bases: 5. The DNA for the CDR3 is TGTGCCAGCAGCTTACGACTAGCGGGAGCCTCAGATACGCAGTATTTT. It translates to CASSLRLAGASDTQYF.

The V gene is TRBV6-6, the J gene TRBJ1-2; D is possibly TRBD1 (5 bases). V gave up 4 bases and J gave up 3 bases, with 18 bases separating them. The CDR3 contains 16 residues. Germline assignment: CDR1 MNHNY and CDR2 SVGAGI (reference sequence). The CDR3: CASSFTIGGEYYGYTF. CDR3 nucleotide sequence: TGTGCCAGCAGTTTTACGATCGGGGGGGAATACTATGGCTACACCTTC.

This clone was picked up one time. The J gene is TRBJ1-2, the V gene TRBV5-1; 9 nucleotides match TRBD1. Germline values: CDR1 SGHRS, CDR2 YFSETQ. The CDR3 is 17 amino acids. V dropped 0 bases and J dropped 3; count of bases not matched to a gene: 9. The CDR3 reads CASSLASGTGIHYGYTF. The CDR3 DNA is TGCGCCAGCAGCTTGGCCTCCGGGACAGGGATTCACTATGGCTACACCTTC. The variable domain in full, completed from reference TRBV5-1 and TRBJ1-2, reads KAGVTQTPRYLIKTRGQQVTLSCSPISGHRSVSWYQQTPGQGLQFLFEYFSETQRNKGNFPGRFSGRQFSNSRSEMNVSTLELGDSALYLCASSLASGTGIHYGYTFGSGTRLTVV.

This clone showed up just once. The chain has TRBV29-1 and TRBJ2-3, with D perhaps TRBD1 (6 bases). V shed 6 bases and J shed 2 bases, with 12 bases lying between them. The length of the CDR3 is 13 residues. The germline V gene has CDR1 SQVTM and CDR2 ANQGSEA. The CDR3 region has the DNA TGCAGCGTGGGGGCAAGCCCCACAGATACGCAGTATTTT. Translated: CSVGASPTDTQYF.

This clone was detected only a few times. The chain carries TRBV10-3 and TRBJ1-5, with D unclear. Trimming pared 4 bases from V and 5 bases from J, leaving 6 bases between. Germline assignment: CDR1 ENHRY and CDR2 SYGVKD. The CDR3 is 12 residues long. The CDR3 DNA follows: TGTGCCATCAGTGGCGGGGATCAGCCCCAGCATTTT. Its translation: CAISGGDQPQHF.